Listed here are 2 T cell receptor beta chains from one sample, sequenced in a study of cytomegalovirus exposure and HLA in healthy donors. The PCR ran on 60 Vbeta and 13 Jbeta primers. The table came from immunoSEQ multiplex PCR; TCRdb's copy has only in-frame clones and leaves some out. The sample table sets out about 53,000 clones. Sequenced: PBMCs. These receptors originate from a woman aged 18-30 years in good health and CMV-seronegative.

The chain combines TRBV29-1 with TRBJ2-3, with 7 bases that match TRBD1. Germline CDR1 reads SQVTM; CDR2 reads ANQGSEA. The CDR3 contains 16 residues. Losses at the gene ends were 6 bases for V and 2 bases for J; bases not matched to a gene: 14. The CDR3 protein is CSVLVNYRGPTDTQYF. In DNA, the CDR3 is TGCAGCGTGTTGGTAAACTACAGGGGCCCCACAGATACGCAGTATTTT.

V is TRBV5-1 and J is TRBJ1-1; TRBD1 matches at 8 bases. The CDR3 totals 13 residues. Looked up from germline, CDR1 is SGHRS and CDR2 is YFSETQ. With 4 bases clipped from V and 5 bases from J, the junction kept 4 bases outside the gene matches. CDR3 loop: CASSVQGVTEAFF. DNA for the CDR3: TGCGCCAGCAGCGTACAGGGGGTTACTGAAGCTTTCTTT.